This entry features one TCR beta chain sequence. This record comes from a study of blood T cell repertoires in COVID-19. Across the study: The study drew acute and convalescent COVID-19 samples from the United States, Italy and Spain.

Germline V lookup: CDR1 SGHDT, CDR2 YYEEEE. CDR3 length equals 15 residues. V was trimmed by 2 bases and J by 1 base, leaving 12 bases between them. Here immunoSEQ multiplex PCR was the method, and the copy in TCRdb shows in-frame clones only, minus some. The profile shows a few hundred thousand clones, approximately 86% of them singletons. The sequencing input was peripheral blood. This rearrangement joins TRBV5-6 to TRBJ2-5; D is unclear. This receptor was taken from a woman in her forties or fifties with COVID-19, enrolled during active disease. CDR3 protein: CASSLGRLSQETQYF. DNA of the CDR3: TGTGCCAGCAGCTTAGGCAGGCTCTCCCAAGAGACCCAGTACTTC.